These 16 T cell receptor beta chains originate from one sample sequenced in a study of T cell responses to AZD1222 COVID-19 vaccine (dated by TCRdb to 2020 to 2022). The time point label for this specimen denotes: baseline before first vaccination. Library creation used the immunoSEQ multiplex PCR assay. The table comes from immuneACCESS by way of TCRdb, which keeps in-frame sequences with V and J called. Part of the clones is missing from these tables; in studies checked, under half for an unresolved V gene and the rest for unknown reasons. Here the sample has some 84,000 clones; 86% occur a single time. The ten most abundant clones make up around 8% of the sample. Specimen: peripheral blood, collected on day 0 of AZD1222 vaccination. The receptors were gathered from an adult in good health.

The chain employs TRBV3-1 (or the pseudogene TRBV3-2) and TRBJ2-1, with D possibly matching TRBD2 (6 bases). This CDR3 region has 16 residues. V lost 4 bases and J lost 0, with 13 bases in between. Per germline, CDR1 LGHDT and CDR2 YNNKEL (reference sequence). The CDR3 spells CASSLGLNSSYNEQFF. CDR3 nucleotide sequence: TGTGCCAGCAGCCTAGGACTAAACAGCTCCTACAATGAGCAGTTCTTC.

The chain uses TRBV24-1 and TRBJ2-7; 9 bases are shared with TRBD1. Germline lookup yields CDR1 KGHDR and CDR2 SFDVKD. Trimming cost V 6 bases and J 6 bases; bases outside gene matches: 2. The CDR3 contains 12 residues. Written as DNA, the CDR3 is TGTGCCACCAGTCAACAGGGGGCCGAGCAGTACTTC. This translates into CATSQQGAEQYF.

The V call is TRBV7-8, the J call TRBJ2-1; TRBD1 matches at 7 bases. The germline gives CDR1 SGHVS, CDR2 FQNEAQ. Trimming at V came to 5 bases and at J to 3 bases, leaving 4 bases not matched to a gene. CDR3 length: 14 residues. CDR3 loop: CASSPGQVYNEQFF. The CDR3 bases are TGTGCCAGCAGCCCAGGACAGGTCTACAATGAGCAGTTCTTC. The whole variable domain, remainder taken from reference TRBV7-8 and TRBJ2-1, is GAGVSQSPRYKVAKRGQDVALRCDPISGHVSLFWYQQALGQGPEFLTYFQNEAQLDKSGLPSDRFFAERPEGSVSTLKIQRTQQEDSAVYLCASSPGQVYNEQFFGPGTRLTVL.

The J gene is TRBJ2-3, the V gene TRBV21-1. TRBV21-1 is labeled a pseudogene. The CDR3 sequence is 15 residues long. The CDR3 is CASRKFGLSTDTQYF. DNA for the CDR3: TGTGCCAGCAGGAAATTTGGCCTATCGACAGATACGCAGTATTTT.

The rearrangement joins TRBV7-2 to TRBJ2-1; 12 positions agree with TRBD2. V shed 6 bases, J shed 0 bases, and the junction held 9 bases outside the gene matches. The CDR3 covers 18 residues. Per the germline V gene, CDR1 is SGHTA and CDR2 is FQGNSA. The CDR3 region has the DNA TGTGCCAGCAGTACGACTAGCGGGAGAATTGGCTCCTACAATGAGCAGTTCTTC. This gives the protein CASSTTSGRIGSYNEQFF.

The V call is TRBV14, the J call TRBJ2-6; D not certain. This CDR3 contains 15 residues. V lost 4 bases to trimming and J lost 0 bases, with 7 bases between them. Germline-derived CDR1 and CDR2 are SGHDN and FVKESK. The CDR3 nucleotides read TGTGCCAGCAGCCCCACAAACTCTGGGGCCAACGTCCTGACTTTC. This sequence encodes CASSPTNSGANVLTF.

This sequence joins TRBV25-1 and TRBJ2-1, with 7 bases aligning to TRBD2. Trimming at V came to 6 bases and at J to 9 bases, leaving 8 bases not matched to a gene. The CDR3 loop spans 13 amino acids. Germline lookup yields CDR1 MGHDK and CDR2 SYGVNS. This CDR3 reads CASSGLVRGEQFF. CDR3 DNA: TGTGCCAGCAGCGGACTAGTCCGAGGTGAGCAGTTCTTC.

The V and J genes are TRBV6-5 and TRBJ1-4; maybe TRBD1 (5 bases). The V end was cut by 6 bases, the J end by 10 bases, with 12 bases between. There are 12 residues in the CDR3. CDR1 is MNHEY, CDR2 SVGAGI, per germline. This CDR3 is CASRGQRGKLFF. The CDR3 DNA sequence: TGTGCCAGCAGAGGGCAGAGGGGAAAACTGTTTTTT.

The chain employs TRBV24-1 and TRBJ1-5; D remains unclear. V lost 5 bases to trimming and J lost 3 bases, with 4 bases between them. The germline gives CDR1 KGHDR, CDR2 SFDVKD. The CDR3 totals 12 residues. The CDR3: CATSGPNQPQHF. The CDR3 coding sequence is TGTGCCACCAGTGGTCCCAATCAGCCCCAGCATTTT.

This chain connects TRBV5-5 to TRBJ1-5; a possible D gene is TRBD1 (6 bases). The V end was cut by 3 bases, the J end by 5 bases, with 9 bases between. Germline V gene sequence: CDR1 SGHKS, CDR2 YYEKEE (reference sequence). CDR3 size: 13 residues. The CDR3, as DNA: TGTGCCAGCAGCTGGGACACGGATCAGCCCCAGCATTTT. Amino acid sequence: CASSWDTDQPQHF. Full variable domain (missing parts from reference TRBV5-5 and TRBJ1-5): DAGVTQSPTHLIKTRGQQVTLRCSPISGHKSVSWYQQVLGQGPQFIFQYYEKEERGRGNFPDRFSARQFPNYSSELNVNALLLGDSALYLCASSWDTDQPQHFGDGTRLSIL.

The chain employs TRBV6-5 and TRBJ2-2; 10 bases fit TRBD1. Germline CDR1 MNHEY, CDR2 SVGAGI. The V segment lost 6 bases and the J segment 3 bases; nucleotides outside the gene matches: 1. The CDR3 loop spans 14 amino acids. In DNA form, the CDR3 reads TGTGCCAGCAGGGACAGGGGGTACACCGGGGAGCTGTTTTTT. It translates to CASRDRGYTGELFF.

The chain is built from TRBV27 and TRBJ2-1; the D gene is possibly TRBD1 (6 bases). Germline V lookup: CDR1 MNHEY, CDR2 SMNVEV (reference sequence). V was trimmed by 10 bases and J by 4 bases, leaving 11 bases between them. CDR3 length: 12 amino acids. The CDR3 loop reads CATGTSYNEQFF. For the CDR3, the DNA is TGTGCCACGGGGACATCTTACAATGAGCAGTTCTTC.

V is TRBV7-3 and J is TRBJ1-1, with D possibly being TRBD1 (5 bases). The CDR3 covers 15 residues. Trimming removed 7 bases from V and 4 bases from J, with 19 bases in between. Germline assignment: CDR1 SGHTA and CDR2 FQGTGA. The CDR3 DNA is TGTGCCAGCAACCAAGGGTCTGGGGGGACCACTGAAGCTTTCTTT. Amino acid sequence: CASNQGSGGTTEAFF.

The chain employs TRBV7-2 and TRBJ2-7, with TRBD2 identical over 8 bases. Germline CDR1 and CDR2: SGHTA and FQGNSA. The length of the CDR3 is 16 residues. V dropped 4 bases and J dropped 3; count of bases not matched to a gene: 11. The CDR3 coding sequence is TGTGCCAGCAGCTCCCTTCGGGCGGGAGGAAGCTACGAGCAGTACTTC. Translated, it gives CASSSLRAGGSYEQYF.

Written as DNA, the CDR3 is TGTGCCAGCAGGACAGGGTTCACTGAAGCTTTCTTT. Translated: CASRTGFTEAFF. The chain uses TRBV6-6 and TRBJ1-1; TRBD1 matches 7 bases. V lost 6 bases, J lost 4 bases, and 2 bases stayed unmatched. CDR3 length equals 12 residues. CDR1 and CDR2 from the germline V gene are MNHNY and SVGAGI (reference sequence).

This rearrangement joins TRBV7-9 to TRBJ2-3, with TRBD1 matching 7 bases. Germline-derived CDR1 and CDR2 are SEHNR and FQNEAQ (reference sequence). Germline trimming cut 0 bases from V and 3 bases from J; bases unmatched to any gene: 12. The CDR3 totals 18 residues. The CDR3 coding sequence is TGTGCCAGCAGCTTAGCGCTATGGGCACAGGGGAAGACAGATACGCAGTATTTT. Its translation: CASSLALWAQGKTDTQYF.